Below, 24 T cell receptor beta chains from the same sample are listed, as sequenced in a study of identical twins. TCRdb itself ran the 5' RACE reads through MiXCR, one entry per CDR3 protein. The sample carries some 660,000 distinct CDR3 sequences, over 8.5% recorded once. The data also belong to a second study, concerning yellow fever vaccine responses in identical twins.

The specimen was PBMCs. Source of these receptors: a woman in her late teens or twenties in good health.

This clonotype showed up many times. The rearrangement links TRBV6-1 to TRBJ2-7, with D possibly matching TRBD2 (6 bases). V gave up 2 bases and J gave up 0 bases, with 8 bases separating them. This CDR3 region has 14 residues. Per the germline V gene, CDR1 is MNHNS and CDR2 is SASEGT. The DNA of the CDR3 is TGTGCCAGCAGTGAAACCGGGAGCTCCTACGAGCAGTACTTC. Its protein is CASSETGSSYEQYF.

The chain carries TRBV6-1 and TRBJ2-1; TRBD2 matches 8 bases. From germline, CDR1 is MNHNS and CDR2 SASEGT. The CDR3 is 16 residues long. Trimming removed 6 bases from V and 3 bases from J; junction bases left unmatched: 10. DNA of the CDR3: TGTGCCAGCAGCCGCGCAACTAGCGGTATCTACAATGAGCAGTTCTTC. Its translation: CASSRATSGIYNEQFF.

The chain recombines TRBV7-2 with TRBJ2-1; 7 bases are shared with TRBD2. Germline CDR1 is SGHTA and CDR2 is FQGNSA. There are 15 residues in the CDR3. Trimming cost V 0 bases and J 4 bases; bases outside gene matches: 3. CDR3 bases: TGTGCCAGCAGCTTAGCCCCTAGCGGTTACAATGAGCAGTTCTTC. Translated: CASSLAPSGYNEQFF.

Only a few counts were recorded for this clonotype. The chain uses TRBV5-1 and TRBJ2-5; D possibly corresponds to TRBD2 (6 bases). The V and J ends lost 3 bases and 5 bases respectively, with 14 bases between them. This CDR3 region has 14 residues. Per the germline V gene, CDR1 is SGHRS and CDR2 is YFSETQ. Here the CDR3 reads CASSSGTPGETQYF. DNA for the CDR3: TGCGCCAGCAGCTCCGGGACTCCGGGGGAGACCCAGTACTTC.

In regard to this clonotype: Since a much larger clone is just one base distant, this may be a read error. This sequence joins TRBV5-1 and TRBJ1-2, with 11 bases lining up with TRBD1. This CDR3 comprises 20 residues. Germline CDR1 SGHRS, CDR2 YFSETQ. Trimming cost V 1 base and J 7 bases; bases outside gene matches: 21. CDR3 amino acids: CASSLRIPSGQGGITCGYTF. DNA for the CDR3: TGCGCCAGCAGCTTGCGTATACCCTCGGGACAGGGGGGTATTACGTGTGGCTACACCTTC.

This clonotype has just a few counts. The CDR3, as DNA: TGTGCCAGCAGCCTGACCGGGATCAACGATCCTGGTGAGCAGTTCTTC. It translates to CASSLTGINDPGEQFF. The chain links TRBV7-8 to TRBJ2-1, with D tentatively TRBD2 (5 bases). Germline V gene data show CDR1 as SGHVS and CDR2 as FQNEAQ. Trimming removed 5 bases from V and 9 bases from J, with 23 bases in between. This CDR3 has 16 residues.

The sample holds a few counts of this clonotype. The chain links TRBV13 to TRBJ2-7; D is ambiguous. Trimming took 5 bases from V and 6 from J, leaving 14 bases between them. The length of the CDR3 is 13 residues. Germline V gives CDR1 PRHDT, CDR2 FYEKMQ (reference sequence). In DNA, the CDR3 is TGTGCCAGCAGCGTCGGGTTGGCTGGCGAGCAGTACTTC. Translation: CASSVGLAGEQYF.

This clonotype was detected a few times. DNA for the CDR3: TGTGCCAGCAGCAAACCGGGACACGGTTTTGCCGGGGAGCTGTTTTTT. This encodes CASSKPGHGFAGELFF. The V gene is TRBV25-1, the J gene TRBJ2-2; D is perhaps TRBD1 (6 bases). V was cut by 6 bases and J by 6 bases, with 20 bases left in between. The CDR3 consists of 16 residues. Germline assignment: CDR1 MGHDK and CDR2 SYGVNS.

Regarding this clonotype: Possible read error: a much larger clone is one base away. This chain uses TRBV12-3 or TRBV12-4 with TRBJ2-7; D is unresolved. The CDR3 is made up of 14 amino acids. CDR3 sequence (DNA): TGTGCCAGCAGTTTCACAGAAACCCCCTACGAGCGGTACTTC. Translation: CASSFTETPYERYF.

This clonotype was counted many times. CDR3 in amino acids: CATSVGLAGGEQFF. The CDR3 DNA is TGTGCCACCAGTGTAGGGCTAGCGGGAGGTGAGCAGTTCTTC. The chain employs TRBV24-1 and TRBJ2-1; TRBD2 agrees at 11 bases. V was clipped by 5 bases and J by 9 bases; unmatched bases: 5. This CDR3 has 14 residues. Germline CDR1 reads KGHDR; CDR2 reads SFDVKD.

The chain couples TRBV20-1 to TRBJ2-1, with TRBD2 matching 8 bases. V shed 1 base and J 4 bases; nucleotides not matched to a gene: 3. The length of the CDR3 is 14 residues. CDR1 and CDR2 (germline): DFQATT, SNEGSKA (reference sequence). This CDR3 is CSARVLADYNEQFF. In DNA form, the CDR3 reads TGCAGTGCTAGAGTACTAGCGGATTACAATGAGCAGTTCTTC.

For this clonotype: A junction boundary mismatches the germline segment, possibly from a read error. The chain recombines TRBV20-1 with TRBJ2-7, with 9 bases matching TRBD1. The V gene's germline CDR1 is DFQATT and CDR2 SNEGSKA (reference sequence). The CDR3 consists of 17 residues. The CDR3 region has the DNA TGCTGTGCTAGAGATTGGTCCGGGACAGGGTCGTCCTACGAGCAGTACTTC. Translating it yields CCARDWSGTGSSYEQYF.

This clonotype was seen many times. The rearrangement links TRBV29-1 to TRBJ1-1, with a possible D match to TRBD1 (5 bases). This CDR3 has 13 amino acids. CDR1 is SQVTM and CDR2 is ANQGSEA in the germline V gene. The V and J ends lost 6 bases and 5 bases respectively, with 16 bases between them. The CDR3 nucleotides read TGCAGCGTCCACTCCCCGGCAGGGACTGAAGCTTTCTTT. Its protein is CSVHSPAGTEAFF.

This clonotype was seen only a few times. This rearrangement joins TRBV6-5 to TRBJ2-4, with TRBD2 as a possible D gene (5 bases). V gave up 0 bases and J gave up 6 bases, with 15 bases separating them. The CDR3 spans 16 residues. CDR1 and CDR2 from the germline V gene are MNHEY and SVGAGI. The DNA for the CDR3 is TGTGCCAGCAGTTACTCATCCGGGATTGCGCTAAACATTCAGTACTTC. It yields the protein CASSYSSGIALNIQYF.

V is TRBV7-9 and J is TRBJ2-3, with 10 bases lining up with TRBD1. Germline loops: CDR1 SEHNR, CDR2 FQNEAQ (reference sequence). Unmatched junction bases numbered 4, after V lost 3 bases and J lost 1 base. The CDR3 runs to 16 residues. The DNA for the CDR3 is TGTGCCAGCAGCTTCCGACAGGGGGCTGGCACAGATACGCAGTATTTT. It yields the protein CASSFRQGAGTDTQYF.

The chain couples TRBV6-4 to TRBJ2-1, with TRBD2 identical over 8 bases. The CDR3 loop spans 16 amino acids. Trimming took 3 bases from V and 4 from J; bases not matched to a gene: 8. From germline, CDR1 is MRHNA and CDR2 SNTAGT. This CDR3 is CASSEGAGRAYNEQFF. In nucleotides, the CDR3 is TGTGCCAGCAGTGAGGGGGCCGGGAGGGCTTACAATGAGCAGTTCTTC.

In this sample, this clonotype turned up many times. This chain connects TRBV25-1 to TRBJ2-3; TRBD2 agrees at 9 bases. Germline-derived CDR1 and CDR2 are MGHDK and SYGVNS. The length of the CDR3 is 13 residues. V shed 9 bases and J 6 bases; nucleotides not matched to a gene: 7. The chain's CDR3 is CASLAGVGDTQYF. The DNA for the CDR3 is TGTGCCAGTTTAGCGGGAGTTGGTGATACGCAGTATTTT.

The sample holds many counts of this clonotype. The J gene is TRBJ2-2, the V gene TRBV24-1; tentative D call: TRBD1 (6 bases). CDR1 is KGHDR and CDR2 is SFDVKD in the germline V gene. The CDR3 consists of 14 residues. V lost 6 bases and J lost 4, with 11 bases in between. CDR3 residues: CATSMTGITGELFF. Here the CDR3 DNA reads TGTGCCACCAGTATGACAGGAATCACCGGGGAGCTGTTTTTT.

The chain is built from TRBV24-1 and TRBJ2-1, with D unclear. The CDR3 runs 17 residues. With 5 bases removed from V and 1 base from J, the gap between germline ends came to 17 bases. Germline V gene lookup returns CDR1 KGHDR and CDR2 SFDVKD. Here the CDR3 DNA reads TGTGCCACCAGTGGGTCTTCCGGGTTTGCTTCCTACAATGAGCAGTTCTTC. The encoded protein is CATSGSSGFASYNEQFF.

This clonotype was detected only a few times. CDR3 in amino acids: CASSQDSPSGGASTDTQYF. In DNA form, the CDR3 reads TGTGCCAGCAGCCAAGATTCGCCTAGCGGGGGGGCTAGCACAGATACGCAGTATTTT. The rearrangement joins TRBV4-2 to TRBJ2-3; 12 nucleotides match TRBD2. Trimming removed 0 bases from V and 0 bases from J; junction bases left unmatched: 7. The CDR3 covers 19 residues. Germline loops: CDR1 LGHNA, CDR2 YNFKEQ.

This clonotype was picked up a small number of times. This sequence joins TRBV5-1 and TRBJ2-6, with 10 bases fitting TRBD1. The CDR3 runs 17 residues. V lost 4 bases and J lost 2; bases outside the gene matches: 6. Germline V lookup: CDR1 SGHRS, CDR2 YFSETQ. The CDR3 DNA sequence: TGCGCCAGCAGCAAGGGACAGGGGTTAACTGGGGCCAACGTCCTGACTTTC. Amino acid sequence: CASSKGQGLTGANVLTF.

This clonotype was found a few times. This chain links TRBV15 with TRBJ1-3; no definite D call. CDR1 is LNHNV, CDR2 YYDKDF, per germline (reference sequence). CDR3 length equals 16 residues. Trimming stripped 1 base from V and 0 bases from J, with 10 bases between. CDR3 in amino acids: CATSRVSGPSGNTIYF. The CDR3 region has the DNA TGTGCCACCAGCAGAGTGTCAGGACCCTCTGGAAACACCATATATTTT.

V usage is TRBV5-1 and J usage is TRBJ2-3, with TRBD2 matching 10 bases. V gave up 0 bases and J gave up 3 bases; unmatched junction bases: 7. The germline gives CDR1 SGHRS, CDR2 YFSETQ. CDR3 length equals 17 residues. In nucleotides, the CDR3 is TGCGCCAGCAGCTTGGATATAGCGGGGGGAGCGACAGATACGCAGTATTTT. Encoded protein: CASSLDIAGGATDTQYF. Looking up the rest from reference TRBV5-1 and TRBJ2-3 gives the full variable domain: KAGVTQTPRYLIKTRGQQVTLSCSPISGHRSVSWYQQTPGQGLQFLFEYFSETQRNKGNFPGRFSGRQFSNSRSEMNVSTLELGDSALYLCASSLDIAGGATDTQYFGPGTRLTVL.

Concerning this clonotype: It is likely a read error, because the conserved phenylalanine at the end of the CDR3 is missing. The genes are TRBV3-1 and TRBJ2-7; unclear D gene. This CDR3 has 13 amino acids. From germline, CDR1 is LGHDT and CDR2 YNNKEL (reference sequence). The germline V and J ends were trimmed by 4 bases and 4 bases, with 11 bases remaining between them. The chain's CDR3 is CASSPQTTYEQYY. In DNA, the CDR3 is TGTGCCAGCAGCCCGCAAACTACTTACGAGCAGTACTAC.